This T cell receptor (beta chain) comes out of a study of blood T cell repertoires in COVID-19. In the study overall: The samples span acute and convalescent COVID-19 from the United States, Italy and Spain.

Original handling: Amplified reference gene primers provided the basis for estimating nucleated cell counts. Clones were read by immunoSEQ multiplex PCR, and TCRdb kept only the in-frame ones, dropping some. V and J calls plus clone size are reproduced from that table; the DNA served to infer D and trimming. Of a few hundred thousand clones listed, less than 95% are singletons. This study enrolled people aged 18 to 89 from around 25 US geographic areas. Which cohort a participant joined came from the clinical history participants gave. The TCR was taken from a man aged 18 to 29 who had recovered from COVID-19. Sequenced material: PBMCs or T cells enriched from blood (not recorded which).

The CDR3 coding sequence is TGCGCCAGCAGCTTTGGGACTAGCGGGTACGAGCAGTACTTC. This translates into CASSFGTSGYEQYF. The chain recombines TRBV5-1 with TRBJ2-7, with 12 positions matching TRBD2. The CDR3 loop spans 14 amino acids. Germline CDR1 is SGHRS and CDR2 is YFSETQ. The trim removed 2 bases at V and 4 bases at J, leaving 1 base unmatched.